A single sample is the source of the 5 T cell receptor beta chains below, sequenced in a study of cytomegalovirus exposure and HLA in healthy donors. The study ran its PCR with 60 Vbeta and 13 Jbeta primers. Sequenced by immunoSEQ multiplex PCR; TCRdb stores in-frame clones only, minus some. The sample records approximately 180,000 clones, 60% to 80% being singletons. The sequenced sample consisted of PBMCs. The source is a man in his forties in good health and CMV-seropositive.

The rearrangement joins TRBV10-3 to TRBJ2-5; D is unresolved. Germline V gene data show CDR1 as ENHRY and CDR2 as SYGVKD. The CDR3 is 15 amino acids. V dropped 1 base and J dropped 4 bases, with 13 bases sitting between them. The CDR3 DNA follows: TGTGCCATCAGTGAGTTCGAACAGACGCGAGAGACCCAGTACTTC. As protein: CAISEFEQTRETQYF.

V and J are TRBV5-1 and TRBJ1-1; 11 nucleotides match TRBD1. V was clipped by 3 bases and J by 3 bases; unmatched bases: 10. The CDR3 loop spans 17 amino acids. Germline CDR1 and CDR2: SGHRS and YFSETQ. CDR3 sequence (DNA): TGCGCCAGCAGCTCCGGGACAGGGGGGCGAGGTGACACTGAAGCTTTCTTT. As protein: CASSSGTGGRGDTEAFF. The whole variable domain, remainder taken from reference TRBV5-1 and TRBJ1-1, is KAGVTQTPRYLIKTRGQQVTLSCSPISGHRSVSWYQQTPGQGLQFLFEYFSETQRNKGNFPGRFSGRQFSNSRSEMNVSTLELGDSALYLCASSSGTGGRGDTEAFFGQGTRLTVV.

The V call is TRBV6-5, the J call TRBJ2-5; 9 nucleotides match TRBD2. With V trimmed by 6 bases and J by 5 bases, 7 bases remained unmatched. The germline gives CDR1 MNHEY, CDR2 SVGAGI. The CDR3 length is 14 residues. CDR3 DNA: TGTGCCAGCAGCTTAGCGGGAGCGGGGGAGACCCAGTACTTC. Encoded protein: CASSLAGAGETQYF.

The chain carries TRBV27 and TRBJ2-7, with TRBD1 identical over 9 bases. Per germline, CDR1 MNHEY and CDR2 SMNVEV (reference sequence). The CDR3 is 15 residues long. V was clipped by 5 bases and J by 3 bases; unmatched bases: 8. The CDR3 protein is CASSPLTGGIYEQYF. The DNA for the CDR3 is TGTGCCAGCAGTCCGCTGACAGGGGGGATCTACGAGCAGTACTTC.

V and J are TRBV6-1 and TRBJ2-1; possibly TRBD2 for D (5 bases). Germline V gene lookup returns CDR1 MNHNS and CDR2 SASEGT. The CDR3 has 13 amino acids. Trimming shortened V by 2 bases and J by 10 bases, and 12 bases separated the two germline ends. For the CDR3, the DNA is TGTGCCAGCAGTGAAACTAGGGCAGCGGAGCAGTTCTTC. It is translated as CASSETRAAEQFF.